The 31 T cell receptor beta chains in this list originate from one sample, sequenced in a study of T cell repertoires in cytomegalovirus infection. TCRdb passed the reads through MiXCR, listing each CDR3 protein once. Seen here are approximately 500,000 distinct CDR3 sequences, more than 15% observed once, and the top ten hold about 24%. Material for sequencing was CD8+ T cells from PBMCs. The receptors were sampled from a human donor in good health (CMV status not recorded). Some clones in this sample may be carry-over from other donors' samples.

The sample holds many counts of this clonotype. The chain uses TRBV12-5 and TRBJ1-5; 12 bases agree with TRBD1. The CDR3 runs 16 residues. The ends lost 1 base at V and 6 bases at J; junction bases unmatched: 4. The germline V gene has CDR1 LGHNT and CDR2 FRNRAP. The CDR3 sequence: CASGLGDRGLGQPQHF. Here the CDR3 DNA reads TGTGCTAGTGGTTTGGGGGACAGGGGGCTCGGTCAGCCCCAGCATTTT.

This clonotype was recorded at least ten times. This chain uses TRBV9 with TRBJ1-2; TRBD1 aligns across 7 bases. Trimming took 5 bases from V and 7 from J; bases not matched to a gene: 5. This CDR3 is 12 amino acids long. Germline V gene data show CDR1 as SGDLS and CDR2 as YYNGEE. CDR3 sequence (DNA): TGTGCCAGCAGAACAGGGGCGGCTGGCTACACCTTC. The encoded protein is CASRTGAAGYTF. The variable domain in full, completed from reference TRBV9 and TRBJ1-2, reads DSGVTQTPKHLITATGQRVTLRCSPRSGDLSVYWYQQSLDQGLQFLIQYYNGEERAKGNILERFSAQQFPDLHSELNLSSLELGDSALYFCASRTGAAGYTFGSGTRLTVV.

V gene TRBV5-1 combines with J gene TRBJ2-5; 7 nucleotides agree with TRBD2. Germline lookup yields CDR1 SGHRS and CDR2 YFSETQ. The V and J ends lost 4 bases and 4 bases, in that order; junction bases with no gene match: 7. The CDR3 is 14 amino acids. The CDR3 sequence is CASSGRGSRETQYF. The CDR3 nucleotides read TGCGCCAGCAGCGGGAGGGGTTCCCGAGAGACCCAGTACTTC.

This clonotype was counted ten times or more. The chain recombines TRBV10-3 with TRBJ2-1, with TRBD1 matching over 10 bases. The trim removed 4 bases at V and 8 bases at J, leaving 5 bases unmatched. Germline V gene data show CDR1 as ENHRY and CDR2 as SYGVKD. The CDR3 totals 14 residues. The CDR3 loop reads CAISAGQGSDEQFF. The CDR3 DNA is TGTGCCATCAGTGCGGGACAGGGGAGCGATGAGCAGTTCTTC.

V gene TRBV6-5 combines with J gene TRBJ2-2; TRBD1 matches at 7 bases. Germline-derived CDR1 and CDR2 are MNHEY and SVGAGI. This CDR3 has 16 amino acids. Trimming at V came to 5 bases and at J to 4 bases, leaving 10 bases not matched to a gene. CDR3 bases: TGTGCCAGCAGTCCCACCGGGACAGAGGGCACCGGGGAGCTGTTTTTT. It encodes CASSPTGTEGTGELFF.

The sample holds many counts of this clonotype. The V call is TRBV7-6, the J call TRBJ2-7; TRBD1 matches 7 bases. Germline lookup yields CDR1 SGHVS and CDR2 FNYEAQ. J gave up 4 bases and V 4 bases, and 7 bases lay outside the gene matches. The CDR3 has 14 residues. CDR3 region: CASSSRQGGYEQYF. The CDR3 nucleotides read TGTGCCAGCAGCTCGAGACAGGGCGGGTACGAGCAGTACTTC.

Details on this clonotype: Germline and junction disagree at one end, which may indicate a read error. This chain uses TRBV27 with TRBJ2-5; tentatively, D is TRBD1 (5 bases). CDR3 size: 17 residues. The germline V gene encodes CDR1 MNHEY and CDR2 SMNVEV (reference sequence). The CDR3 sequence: CTSRPLQGRGSQETQYF. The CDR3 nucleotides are TGTACCAGCAGGCCCCTTCAGGGAAGGGGATCCCAAGAGACCCAGTACTTC.

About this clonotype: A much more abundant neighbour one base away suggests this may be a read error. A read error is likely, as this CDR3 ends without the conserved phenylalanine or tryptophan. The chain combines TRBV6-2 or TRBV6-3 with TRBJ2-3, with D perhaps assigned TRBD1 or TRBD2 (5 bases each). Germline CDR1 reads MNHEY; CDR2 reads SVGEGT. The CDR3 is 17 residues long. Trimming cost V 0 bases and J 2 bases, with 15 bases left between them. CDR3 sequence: CASSYSGTLTPTDTQYS. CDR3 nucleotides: TGTGCCAGCAGTTACTCGGGGACGCTCACCCCCACAGATACGCAGTATTCT.

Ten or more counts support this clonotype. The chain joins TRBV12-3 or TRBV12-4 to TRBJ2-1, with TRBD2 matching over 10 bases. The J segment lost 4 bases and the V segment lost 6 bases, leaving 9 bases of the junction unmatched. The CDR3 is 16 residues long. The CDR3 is CASSPAGGGEYNEQFF. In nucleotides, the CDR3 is TGTGCCAGCAGCCCAGCGGGAGGGGGGGAGTACAATGAGCAGTTCTTC.

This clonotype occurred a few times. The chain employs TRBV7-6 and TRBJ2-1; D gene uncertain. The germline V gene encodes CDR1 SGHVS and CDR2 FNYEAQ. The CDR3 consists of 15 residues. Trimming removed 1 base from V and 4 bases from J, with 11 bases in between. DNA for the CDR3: TGTGCCAGCAGCTTAGACAATAGATTATACAATGAGCAGTTCTTC. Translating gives CASSLDNRLYNEQFF. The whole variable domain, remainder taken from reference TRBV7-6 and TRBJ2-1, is GAGVSQSPRYKVTKRGQDVALRCDPISGHVSLYWYRQALGQGPEFLTYFNYEAQQDKSGLPNDRFSAERPEGSISTLTIQRTEQRDSAMYRCASSLDNRLYNEQFFGPGTRLTVL.

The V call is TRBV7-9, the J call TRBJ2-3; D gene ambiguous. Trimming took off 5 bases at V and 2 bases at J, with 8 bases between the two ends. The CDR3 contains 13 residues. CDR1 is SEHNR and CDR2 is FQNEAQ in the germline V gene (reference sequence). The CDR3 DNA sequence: TGTGCCAGCAGCCCTGGAACCACAGATACGCAGTATTTT. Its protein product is CASSPGTTDTQYF.

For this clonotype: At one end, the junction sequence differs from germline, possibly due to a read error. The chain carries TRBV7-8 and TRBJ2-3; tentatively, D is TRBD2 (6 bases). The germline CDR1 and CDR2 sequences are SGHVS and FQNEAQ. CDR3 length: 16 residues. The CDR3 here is CASSLMTIGRTDTTYF. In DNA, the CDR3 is TGTGCAAGCAGCTTAATGACTATCGGGAGAACAGATACGACGTATTTT.

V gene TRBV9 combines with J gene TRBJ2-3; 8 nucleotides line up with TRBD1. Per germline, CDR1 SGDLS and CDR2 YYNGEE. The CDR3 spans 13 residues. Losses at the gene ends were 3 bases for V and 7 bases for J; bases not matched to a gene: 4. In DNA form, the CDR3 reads TGTGCCAGCAGCGCTCGACAGGGGAATACGCAGTATTTT. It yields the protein CASSARQGNTQYF.

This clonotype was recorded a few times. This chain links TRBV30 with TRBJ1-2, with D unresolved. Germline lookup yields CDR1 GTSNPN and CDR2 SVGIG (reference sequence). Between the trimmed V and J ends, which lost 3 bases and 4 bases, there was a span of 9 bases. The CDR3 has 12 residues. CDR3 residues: CAWRIWPYGYTF. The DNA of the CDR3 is TGTGCCTGGAGGATTTGGCCCTATGGCTACACCTTC.

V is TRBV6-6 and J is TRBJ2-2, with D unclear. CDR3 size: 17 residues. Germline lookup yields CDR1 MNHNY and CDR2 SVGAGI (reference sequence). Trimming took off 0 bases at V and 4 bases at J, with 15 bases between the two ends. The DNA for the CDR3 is TGTGCCAGCAGTTACTCGAGTTCCGTGCGGCGCACCGGGGAGCTGTTTTTT. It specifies CASSYSSSVRRTGELFF.

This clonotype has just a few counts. The CDR3 region has the DNA TGCGCCAGCCTCTTAAGGACCCCGGGGCCCGAGCAGTACTTC. Its protein is CASLLRTPGPEQYF. The V call is TRBV10-1, the J call TRBJ2-7; either TRBD1 or TRBD2 may fit D (5 bases each). This CDR3 comprises 14 residues. The germline gives CDR1 WNHNN, CDR2 SYGVQD (reference sequence). With 8 bases removed from V and 6 bases from J, the gap between germline ends came to 20 bases.

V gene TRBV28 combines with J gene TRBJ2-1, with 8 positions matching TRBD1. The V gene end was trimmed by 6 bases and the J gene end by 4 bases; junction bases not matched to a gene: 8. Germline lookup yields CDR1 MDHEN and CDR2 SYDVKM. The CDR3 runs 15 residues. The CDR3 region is CASSRTGDRYNEQFF. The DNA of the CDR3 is TGTGCCAGCAGCCGTACGGGGGACAGGTACAATGAGCAGTTCTTC.

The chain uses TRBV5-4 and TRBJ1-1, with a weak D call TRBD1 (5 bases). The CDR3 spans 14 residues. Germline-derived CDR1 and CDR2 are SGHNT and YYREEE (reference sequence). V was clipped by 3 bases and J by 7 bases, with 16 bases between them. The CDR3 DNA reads TGTGCCAGCAGCTCCGGGGGACGGGCGGGTGAAGCTTTCTTT. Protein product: CASSSGGRAGEAFF.

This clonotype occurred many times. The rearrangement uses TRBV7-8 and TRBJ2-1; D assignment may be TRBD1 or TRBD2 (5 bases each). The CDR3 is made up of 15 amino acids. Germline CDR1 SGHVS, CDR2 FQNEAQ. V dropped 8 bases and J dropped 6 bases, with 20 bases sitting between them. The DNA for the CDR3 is TGTGCCAGCGAGCCCCTGGGGACGAGGTCCAATGAGCAGTTCTTC. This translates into CASEPLGTRSNEQFF.

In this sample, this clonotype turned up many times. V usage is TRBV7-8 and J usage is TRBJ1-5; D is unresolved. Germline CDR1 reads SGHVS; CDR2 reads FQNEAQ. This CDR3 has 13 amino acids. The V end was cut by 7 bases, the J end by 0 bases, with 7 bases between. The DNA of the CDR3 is TGTGCCAGCACCTCTAATAGCAATCAGCCCCAGCATTTT. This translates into CASTSNSNQPQHF.

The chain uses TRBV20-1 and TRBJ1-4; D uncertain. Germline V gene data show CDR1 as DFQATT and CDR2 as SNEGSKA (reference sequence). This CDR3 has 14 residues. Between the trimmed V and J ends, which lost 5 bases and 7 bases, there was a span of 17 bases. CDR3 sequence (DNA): TGCAGTGCTCACCCCGGAGAGGGCGGTGAAAAACTGTTTTTT. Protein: CSAHPGEGGEKLFF.

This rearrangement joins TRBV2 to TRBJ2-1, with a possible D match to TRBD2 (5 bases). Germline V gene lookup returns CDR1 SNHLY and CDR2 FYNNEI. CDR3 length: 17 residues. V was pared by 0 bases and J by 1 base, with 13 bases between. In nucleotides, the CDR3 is TGTGCCAGCAGTGAAGCGCTTCGGGGTGATTCCTACAATGAGCAGTTCTTC. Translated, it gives CASSEALRGDSYNEQFF.

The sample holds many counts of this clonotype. The CDR3 reads CASSLAARGFTDTQYF. The CDR3 DNA follows: TGTGCCAGCAGCTTAGCGGCTAGAGGGTTCACAGATACGCAGTATTTT. The chain carries TRBV7-2 and TRBJ2-3, with D possibly TRBD2 on 5 matching bases. Trimming stripped 0 bases from V and 2 bases from J, with 12 bases between. This CDR3 has 16 residues. Germline V gene data show CDR1 as SGHTA and CDR2 as FQGNSA.

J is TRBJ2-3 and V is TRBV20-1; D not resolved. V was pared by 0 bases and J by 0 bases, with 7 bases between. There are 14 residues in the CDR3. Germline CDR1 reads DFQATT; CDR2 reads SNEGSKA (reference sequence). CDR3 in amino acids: CSARDPFSTDTQYF. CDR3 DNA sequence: TGCAGTGCTAGAGACCCGTTTAGCACAGATACGCAGTATTTT.

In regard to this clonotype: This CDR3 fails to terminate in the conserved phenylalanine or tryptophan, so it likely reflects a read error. CDR3 DNA: TGCAGTGCTAGAGATACAGTGGGAGTCTCCTACAATGAGCAGTTCTTA. Translating it yields CSARDTVGVSYNEQFL. This sequence joins TRBV20-1 and TRBJ2-1, with D perhaps matching TRBD2 (5 bases). Germline V gene lookup returns CDR1 DFQATT and CDR2 SNEGSKA (reference sequence). Deletions cut 0 bases from V and 0 bases from J, with 12 bases between. The CDR3 contains 16 residues.

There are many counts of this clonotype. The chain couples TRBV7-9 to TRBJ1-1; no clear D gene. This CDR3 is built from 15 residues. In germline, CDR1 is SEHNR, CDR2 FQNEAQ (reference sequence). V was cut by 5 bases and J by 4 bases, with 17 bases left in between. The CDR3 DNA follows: TGTGCCAGCAGCCCCCCACGCGGGTCCCCCACTGAAGCTTTCTTT. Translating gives CASSPPRGSPTEAFF. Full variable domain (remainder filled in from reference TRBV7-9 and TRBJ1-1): DTGVSQNPRHKITKRGQNVTFRCDPISEHNRLYWYRQTLGQGPEFLTYFQNEAQLEKSRLLSDRFSAERPKGSFSTLEIQRTEQGDSAMYLCASSPPRGSPTEAFFGQGTRLTVV.

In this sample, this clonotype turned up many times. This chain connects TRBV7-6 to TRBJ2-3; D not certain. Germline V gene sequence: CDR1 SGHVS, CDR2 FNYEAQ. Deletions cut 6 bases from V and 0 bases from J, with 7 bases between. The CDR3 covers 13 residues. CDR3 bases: TGTGCCAGCAGTTATACTAGCACAGATACGCAGTATTTT. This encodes CASSYTSTDTQYF.

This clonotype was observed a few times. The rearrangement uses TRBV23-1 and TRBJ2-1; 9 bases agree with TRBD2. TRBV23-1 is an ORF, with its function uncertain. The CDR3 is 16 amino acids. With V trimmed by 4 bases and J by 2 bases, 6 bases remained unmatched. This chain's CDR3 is CASSPVAGEPYNEQFF. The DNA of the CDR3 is TGCGCCAGCAGTCCTGTAGCGGGAGAACCCTACAATGAGCAGTTCTTC.

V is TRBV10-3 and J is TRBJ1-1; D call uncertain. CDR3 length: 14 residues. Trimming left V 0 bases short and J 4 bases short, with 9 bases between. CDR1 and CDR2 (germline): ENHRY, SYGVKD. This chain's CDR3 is CAISESTGLTEAFF. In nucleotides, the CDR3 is TGTGCCATCAGTGAGTCTACGGGCCTCACTGAAGCTTTCTTT.

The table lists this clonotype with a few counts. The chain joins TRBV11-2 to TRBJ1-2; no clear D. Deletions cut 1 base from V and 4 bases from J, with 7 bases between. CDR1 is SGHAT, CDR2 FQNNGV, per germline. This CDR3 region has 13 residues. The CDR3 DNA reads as TGTGCCAGCAGCTTAGGGATCACCTATGGCTACACCTTC. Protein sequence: CASSLGITYGYTF.

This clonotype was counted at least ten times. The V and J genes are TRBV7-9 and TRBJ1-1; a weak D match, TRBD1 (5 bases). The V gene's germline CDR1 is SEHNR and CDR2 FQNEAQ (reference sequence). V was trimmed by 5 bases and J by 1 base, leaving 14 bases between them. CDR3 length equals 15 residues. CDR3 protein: CASSPPGRGNTEAFF. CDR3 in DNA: TGTGCCAGCAGCCCTCCCGGGAGGGGGAACACTGAAGCTTTCTTT.